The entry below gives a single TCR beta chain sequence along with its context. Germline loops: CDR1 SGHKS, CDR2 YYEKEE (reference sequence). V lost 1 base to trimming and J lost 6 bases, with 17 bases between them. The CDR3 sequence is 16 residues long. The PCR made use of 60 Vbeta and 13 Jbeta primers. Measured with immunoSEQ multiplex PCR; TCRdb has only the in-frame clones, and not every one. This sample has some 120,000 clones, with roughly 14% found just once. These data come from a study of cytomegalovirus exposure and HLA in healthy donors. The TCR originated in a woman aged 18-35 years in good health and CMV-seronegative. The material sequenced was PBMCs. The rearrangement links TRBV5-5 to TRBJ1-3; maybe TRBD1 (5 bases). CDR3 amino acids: CASSLSGTLGQNTIYF. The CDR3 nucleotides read TGTGCCAGCAGCTTGTCCGGAACCCTGGGGCAAAACACCATATATTTT.